Described below is a single T cell receptor beta chain sequence and its context. The target antigen is unknown. This specimen comes from a study of T cell responses to AZD1222 COVID-19 vaccine. For the study at large: Second-dose timings of about 4 or about 12 weeks were pooled.

Repertoires were generated with immunoSEQ multiplex PCR, while TCRdb's copy carries only in-frame clones and drops some. The table lists over 95,000 clones, roughly 90% of them singletons. Regarding the study as a whole: Breadth and depth of Spike-specific TCRs rose after two AZD1222 doses.

This sample comprised peripheral blood, obtained on day 0 of AZD1222 vaccination. The source is an adult in good health.

Here the CDR3 reads CASSQRRGVGNSGNTIYF. Written as DNA, the CDR3 is TGCGCCAGCAGCCAAAGACGGGGTGTAGGGAACTCTGGAAACACCATATATTTT. This chain uses TRBV4-1 with TRBJ1-3; D is ambiguous. The CDR3 has 18 amino acids. CDR1 MGHRA and CDR2 YSYEKL come from the germline V gene. With 2 bases removed from V and 0 bases from J, the gap between germline ends came to 17 bases.